Following are 21 T cell receptor beta chains from one sample sequenced in a study of OX40 agonist ivuxolimab in advanced cancers. Sequencing was performed with immunoSEQ multiplex PCR; in TCRdb, only in-frame clones are kept and a portion is missing. Among 45,000 to 65,000 clones listed, about 90% were seen once. The sequencing used CD4+ or CD8+ T cells sorted from blood, collected in a trial of the OX40 agonist ivuxolimab. Every receptor here comes from an adult with an advanced solid tumor such as melanoma, head and neck, liver or kidney cancer.

The chain carries TRBV5-1 and TRBJ2-1; 9 positions match TRBD2. With 4 bases clipped from V and 4 bases from J, the junction kept 12 bases outside the gene matches. Germline V gene lookup returns CDR1 SGHRS and CDR2 YFSETQ. The CDR3 spans 17 residues. The CDR3 bases are TGCGCCAGCAGCCAACCAATGACTAGCGGATCTTACAATGAGCAGTTCTTC. It specifies CASSQPMTSGSYNEQFF.

The chain joins TRBV11-2 to TRBJ1-3, with D possibly matching TRBD1 (5 bases). Trimming cost V 5 bases and J 0 bases, with 14 bases left between them. CDR1 and CDR2 (germline): SGHAT, FQNNGV. CDR3 length equals 16 residues. The CDR3, as DNA: TGTGCCAGCAGCCCGTGGACATTGAGCTCTGGAAACACCATATATTTT. Translated: CASSPWTLSSGNTIYF.

V usage is TRBV2 and J usage is TRBJ2-1; D not certain. With 1 base removed from V and 0 bases from J, the gap between germline ends came to 7 bases. Germline V CDR1 and CDR2: SNHLY, FYNNEI. The CDR3 runs 15 residues. CDR3 coding DNA: TGTGCCAGCAGTGAAGGCGTGAGCTCCTACAATGAGCAGTTCTTC. Its protein is CASSEGVSSYNEQFF.

The chain is built from TRBV18 and TRBJ1-3; perhaps TRBD1 as D (6 bases). In germline, CDR1 is KGHSH, CDR2 LQKENI. V gave up 5 bases and J gave up 0 bases, with 14 bases separating them. The CDR3 is made up of 16 amino acids. The CDR3 nucleotides read TGTGCCAGCTCATCTTCTGGACAGAGCTCTGGAAACACCATATATTTT. Translated, it gives CASSSSGQSSGNTIYF.

The genes are TRBV7-2 and TRBJ1-3; D may be TRBD1 (5 bases). The V end was cut by 1 base, the J end by 0 bases, with 13 bases between. The CDR3 length is 17 residues. From germline, CDR1 is SGHTA and CDR2 FQGNSA. CDR3 sequence: CASSLGLGGGSGNTIYF. The CDR3 DNA reads TGTGCCAGCAGCTTAGGGCTGGGCGGGGGCTCTGGAAACACCATATATTTT.

The V and J genes are TRBV5-6 and TRBJ2-5, with TRBD2 matching 7 bases. The CDR3 covers 17 residues. The junction had 13 bases not matched to a gene; V was cut back by 0 bases and J by 5 bases. Germline CDR1 SGHDT, CDR2 YYEEEE. The CDR3 sequence: CASSLDGGGPSGETQYF. In DNA form, the CDR3 reads TGTGCCAGCAGCTTGGATGGGGGAGGGCCCTCGGGGGAGACCCAGTACTTC.

With respect to this clone: This sample includes further DNA sequences coding for the same CDR3. The chain links TRBV6-1 to TRBJ1-3; no clear D. The CDR3 runs 16 residues. V was shortened by 6 bases and J by 1 base, with 16 bases between the two germline ends. Germline-derived CDR1 and CDR2 are MNHNS and SASEGT. CDR3 in DNA: TGTGCCAGCAGCGAATCGCGGGGAGTTTCTGGAAACACCATATATTTT. This sequence encodes CASSESRGVSGNTIYF.

The chain is built from TRBV10-2 and TRBJ2-3, with D possibly being TRBD1 (6 bases). Germline CDR1 WSHSY, CDR2 SAAADI. The ends were cut back, 5 bases at V and 1 base at J, with 13 bases in the middle. The CDR3 has 15 residues. In nucleotides, the CDR3 is TGCGCCAGCAGTACCCGGGACACCCGCACAGATACGCAGTATTTT. The encoded protein is CASSTRDTRTDTQYF.

V is TRBV6-1 and J is TRBJ2-6; no reliable D call. The V gene lost 3 bases and the J gene lost 0 bases, with 15 bases spanning the gap. CDR1 is MNHNS, CDR2 SASEGT, per germline. CDR3 length: 18 residues. This chain's CDR3 is CASSDPGFGTSGANVLTF. In DNA form, the CDR3 reads TGTGCCAGCAGTGATCCCGGGTTTGGAACCTCTGGGGCCAACGTCCTGACTTTC.

This clone was recorded once. This CDR3 reads CASSSLVGPRETQYF. The CDR3 DNA sequence: TGTGCCAGCAGCTCCTTGGTGGGACCCCGGGAGACCCAGTACTTC. This chain joins TRBV11-2 and TRBJ2-5; the D gene could be TRBD1 or TRBD2 (5 bases each). Deletions cut 4 bases from V and 5 bases from J, with 17 bases between. This CDR3 contains 15 residues. The germline V gene has CDR1 SGHAT and CDR2 FQNNGV.

The chain has TRBV6-5 and TRBJ1-2; a possible D gene is TRBD1 (5 bases). The CDR3 is 13 amino acids. Trimming removed 7 bases from V and 4 bases from J, with 13 bases in between. From germline, CDR1 is MNHEY and CDR2 SVGAGI. The CDR3 DNA reads TGTGCCAGCACCCTGACTGGGGGCTATGGCTACACCTTC. Protein: CASTLTGGYGYTF.

The V gene is TRBV6-1, the J gene TRBJ1-1; a weak D match, TRBD1 (5 bases). V shed 7 bases and J shed 11 bases, with 11 bases lying between them. CDR3 length equals 10 residues. CDR1 is MNHNS and CDR2 is SASEGT in the germline V gene. The CDR3 spells CASMGPRAFF. The CDR3, as DNA: TGTGCCAGCATGGGACCTCGGGCTTTCTTT.

The CDR3: CASTRTSGGPYNEQFF. Here the CDR3 DNA reads TGTGCCAGCACCCGGACTAGCGGGGGGCCCTACAATGAGCAGTTCTTC. The chain joins TRBV27 to TRBJ2-1; 14 bases match TRBD2. This CDR3 contains 16 residues. Trimming took 7 bases from V and 2 from J; bases not matched to a gene: 4. The germline CDR1 and CDR2 sequences are MNHEY and SMNVEV (reference sequence).

This clone was counted between two and nine times. V usage is TRBV6-6 and J usage is TRBJ2-7; no firm D call. V was shortened by 2 bases and J by 0 bases, with 8 bases between the two germline ends. The germline gives CDR1 MNHNY, CDR2 SVGAGI (reference sequence). This CDR3 contains 14 residues. CDR3: CASSYGDSSYEQYF. CDR3 sequence (DNA): TGTGCCAGCAGTTACGGGGATAGCTCCTACGAGCAGTACTTC.

The chain has TRBV18 and TRBJ1-3; D not certain. Trimming removed 3 bases from V and 2 bases from J, with 8 bases in between. Germline CDR1 is KGHSH and CDR2 is LQKENI. CDR3 length: 14 amino acids. CDR3 in DNA: TGTGCCAGCTCACCGGTGGATACTGGAAACACCATATATTTT. Residues: CASSPVDTGNTIYF.

The chain recombines TRBV5-5 with TRBJ2-2, with D tentatively TRBD1 or TRBD2 (5 bases each). The germline CDR1 and CDR2 sequences are SGHKS and YYEKEE (reference sequence). The V and J ends lost 1 base and 4 bases respectively, with 8 bases between them. This CDR3 has 14 residues. The CDR3 region is CASSLIGTTGELFF. CDR3 in DNA: TGTGCCAGCAGCTTGATAGGGACCACCGGGGAGCTGTTTTTT.

This chain connects TRBV25-1 to TRBJ2-2; 7 bases line up with TRBD2. Germline V lookup: CDR1 MGHDK, CDR2 SYGVNS. The CDR3 spans 12 residues. V was clipped by 8 bases and J by 6 bases; unmatched bases: 3. The CDR3 protein is CASLGGAGELFF. The DNA of the CDR3 is TGTGCCAGCCTGGGGGGGGCCGGGGAGCTGTTTTTT.

The chain couples TRBV25-1 to TRBJ1-4; D is uncertain. Germline loops: CDR1 MGHDK, CDR2 SYGVNS. Trimming removed 8 bases from V and 3 bases from J, with 16 bases in between. CDR3 length: 15 residues. For the CDR3, the DNA is TGTGCCAGCTCTGGATCTTTCGGGGCTAATGAAAAACTGTTTTTT. Translated, it gives CASSGSFGANEKLFF.

The chain couples TRBV7-2 to TRBJ2-7, with 11 positions matching TRBD1. Trimming removed 3 bases from V and 5 bases from J; junction bases left unmatched: 6. The V gene's germline CDR1 is SGHTA and CDR2 FQGNSA. The CDR3 consists of 15 residues. The CDR3 spells CASSFQGTGGNEQYF. CDR3 DNA: TGTGCCAGCAGCTTTCAGGGGACAGGGGGAAACGAGCAGTACTTC.

V and J are TRBV11-2 and TRBJ2-3, with D possibly matching TRBD1 (6 bases). The CDR3 length is 17 residues. Deletions cut 7 bases from V and 3 bases from J, with 23 bases between. The germline V gene has CDR1 SGHAT and CDR2 FQNNGV. In nucleotides, the CDR3 is TGTGCCAGCACCCCTGCGGTGGGGGCCTTAGGGACAGATACGCAGTATTTT. Its protein is CASTPAVGALGTDTQYF.

This clone was counted a single time. V and J are TRBV27 and TRBJ1-2; the match to TRBD1 covers 11 bases. The CDR3 has 17 amino acids. Germline V lookup: CDR1 MNHEY, CDR2 SMNVEV (reference sequence). With 3 bases clipped from V and 1 base from J, the junction kept 7 bases outside the gene matches. The chain's CDR3 is CASSFFGGQGDNYGYTF. CDR3 nucleotides: TGTGCCAGCAGTTTCTTTGGGGGACAGGGGGATAACTATGGCTACACCTTC.